Only a few counts were recorded for the clone carrying this T cell receptor beta chain. Its specificity is unknown. These data come from a study of graft-versus-host responses after intestinal transplantation. Study-level information: Transplants were multivisceral, liver-intestinal, or isolated intestinal. Anti-thymocyte globulin was used for induction in all recipients, who then took tacrolimus and steroids for roughly 3 years.

Profiled with immunoSEQ multiplex PCR; TCRdb holds only in-frame clones, not every one. The table has tens of thousands of clones, about 90% seen once. The CDR3 totals 12 residues. V lost 6 bases and J lost 7; bases outside the gene matches: 5. Germline loops: CDR1 MNHEY, CDR2 SVGAGI. Regarding the study as a whole: In patients with graft-donor T cell macrochimerism, allograft graft-versus-host to host-versus-graft clonal ratios were high. GvH clones occurred in recipient marrow; some first appeared in ileum or blood.

This TCR was recovered from a human patient who received an intestinal transplant, so some T cells may come from the graft donor. This sample comprised PBMCs, obtained 98 days after intestinal transplantation. J is TRBJ1-2 and V is TRBV6-5, with 7 positions matching TRBD1. The CDR3 nucleotides are TGTGCCAGCAGGCAGGGGGGAGGTGGCTACACCTTC. As protein: CASRQGGGGYTF.